This T cell receptor (beta chain) was retrieved from a study of regulatory T cells in long-lasting Graves disease. Time point in this sample: persistent/refractory GD, antithyroid drugs over 5 years with positive TRAb. The TCR library used RNA extracted from PBMCs. Graves' disease diagnoses used American Thyroid Association guidelines. This clonotype was seen at least ten times. What it binds is unknown. Assembly of TCR beta libraries relied on iRepertoire HTBI primers together with Arm-PCR of CDR3 regions. TCRdb called the multiplex PCR reads again in MiXCR, with one record for every CDR3 protein. The sample holds 300,000 to 500,000 distinct CDR3 sequences, roughly 20% seen once. Overall study results and limits: Graves' patients with persistent disease showed TCR diversity lower than patients newly diagnosed.

The input for sequencing was peripheral blood mononuclear cells (PBMCs), taken when the disease was refractory, from a patient treated with antithyroid drugs. This clonotype was sampled from a female donor with Graves disease.

The CDR3 here is CASSLGVKTQYF. DNA for the CDR3: TGTGCCAGCAGCTTAGGGGTTAAGACCCAGTACTTC. The J gene is TRBJ2-5, the V gene TRBV11-2; D remains ambiguous. Germline values: CDR1 SGHAT, CDR2 FQNNGV. This CDR3 region has 12 residues. V was pared by 1 base and J by 6 bases, with 6 bases between.